The next 20 T cell receptor beta chains were all read from a single sample in a study of early T cells in non-severe SARS-CoV-2 infection. TCRdb re-called the 5' RACE reads with MiXCR, one entry per CDR3 protein. The data hold 85,000 to 100,000 distinct CDR3 sequences, with approximately 16% observed a single time. The sample taken for sequencing was whole blood. The source of these receptors is an adult who was a healthcare worker with PCR-confirmed SARS-CoV-2 infection or an uninfected control (not recorded which).

The chain joins TRBV28 to TRBJ2-7; D is perhaps TRBD2 (6 bases). The ends were cut back, 1 base at V and 5 bases at J, with 18 bases in the middle. This CDR3 spans 16 amino acids. CDR1 MDHEN and CDR2 SYDVKM come from the germline V gene. CDR3 bases: TGTGCCAGCAGTTTATTGGCGGGAAAGGCCCAGGACGAGCAGTACTTC. Its translation is CASSLLAGKAQDEQYF.

V gene TRBV9 combines with J gene TRBJ2-1; possibly TRBD2 for D (5 bases). Germline CDR1 reads SGDLS; CDR2 reads YYNGEE. V dropped 0 bases and J dropped 3 bases, with 13 bases sitting between them. The CDR3 runs to 16 residues. CDR3 DNA sequence: TGTGCCAGCAGCGTAGCTCTGGCGGGCAGCTACAATGAGCAGTTCTTC. This encodes CASSVALAGSYNEQFF.

This clonotype has just a few counts. V is TRBV2 and J is TRBJ2-2, with a possible D match to TRBD2 (6 bases). CDR3 size: 13 residues. The V end was cut by 7 bases, the J end by 3 bases, with 9 bases between. CDR1 and CDR2 (germline): SNHLY, FYNNEI. The CDR3 here is CASIGGDTGELFF. Here the CDR3 DNA reads TGTGCCAGCATCGGGGGAGACACCGGGGAGCTGTTTTTT.

The table lists this clonotype with a few counts. This rearrangement joins TRBV7-2 to TRBJ2-3, with D perhaps assigned TRBD1 or TRBD2 (5 bases each). Between the trimmed V and J ends, which lost 5 bases and 2 bases, there was a span of 14 bases. This CDR3 is 15 amino acids long. CDR1 is SGHTA, CDR2 FQGNSA, per germline. In DNA, the CDR3 is TGTGCCAGCAGCGGAACCGGGACCCACACAGATACGCAGTATTTT. The encoded protein is CASSGTGTHTDTQYF.

The chain combines TRBV28 with TRBJ2-2; D is perhaps TRBD1 or TRBD2 (5 bases each). The CDR3 consists of 15 residues. CDR1 MDHEN and CDR2 SYDVKM come from the germline V gene. The ends were cut back, 5 bases at V and 3 bases at J, with 13 bases in the middle. The CDR3 is CASSPRDVDTGELFF. The CDR3 DNA is TGTGCCAGCAGTCCCCGGGACGTGGACACCGGGGAGCTGTTTTTT.

This chain joins TRBV10-3 and TRBJ2-2; TRBD2 agrees at 11 bases. Germline loops: CDR1 ENHRY, CDR2 SYGVKD. With 2 bases clipped from V and 1 base from J, the junction kept 12 bases outside the gene matches. This CDR3 is built from 20 residues. The CDR3 here is CAISERGLAGSPGNTGELFF. The DNA of the CDR3 is TGTGCCATCAGTGAGCGCGGACTAGCGGGCAGTCCGGGGAACACCGGGGAGCTGTTTTTT.

This clonotype has a handful of counts. Germline is not matched at one junction end, which may reflect a read error. The chain recombines TRBV5-6 with TRBJ1-1, with TRBD1 matching over 7 bases. CDR1 is SGHDT and CDR2 is YYEEEE in the germline V gene. CDR3 length equals 14 residues. This CDR3 reads CASSLNGRGTEFSF. In DNA form, the CDR3 reads TGTGCCAGCAGCTTAAATGGGAGGGGGACAGAATTTTCGTTT.

In its sample, this clonotype was seen a few times. The genes are TRBV12-3 or TRBV12-4 and TRBJ2-5; 10 positions match TRBD2. This CDR3 comprises 17 residues. After removal of 6 bases from V and 5 bases from J, the junction contained 15 bases not matched to a gene. CDR3 residues: CASSVWSSGRSVETQYF. In DNA, the CDR3 is TGTGCCAGCAGCGTATGGAGTAGCGGGAGGAGTGTGGAGACCCAGTACTTC.

This clonotype has a count of ten or more. The chain combines TRBV6-2 or TRBV6-3 with TRBJ2-1; TRBD1 matches 9 bases. V was clipped by 3 bases and J by 2 bases; unmatched bases: 5. The CDR3 is 16 amino acids. Per germline, CDR1 MNHEY and CDR2 SVGEGT. This CDR3 reads CASSYRRQGAYNEQFF. In DNA, the CDR3 is TGTGCCAGCAGTTATCGCCGACAGGGGGCCTACAATGAGCAGTTCTTC.

The chain is built from TRBV20-1 and TRBJ2-3; no definite D call. This CDR3 region has 14 residues. Germline V gives CDR1 DFQATT, CDR2 SNEGSKA (reference sequence). With 3 bases removed from V and 4 bases from J, the gap between germline ends came to 14 bases. The CDR3 loop is CSARSRLIADTQYF. The DNA for the CDR3 is TGCAGTGCTAGGAGCAGACTCATAGCAGATACGCAGTATTTT.

This clonotype was picked up a small number of times. The chain links TRBV15 to TRBJ2-3, with TRBD1 matching over 9 bases. Germline assignment: CDR1 LNHNV and CDR2 YYDKDF (reference sequence). Trimming took 2 bases from V and 4 from J; bases not matched to a gene: 19. CDR3 length equals 20 residues. DNA of the CDR3: TGTGCCACCAGCAGACGATTACCGGGACAGGGAATCGGGAGCGCAGATACGCAGTATTTT. Amino acids: CATSRRLPGQGIGSADTQYF.

This clonotype was counted at least ten times. The chain is built from TRBV18 and TRBJ2-5; D not resolved. The CDR3 is 12 amino acids. Trimming took off 5 bases at V and 0 bases at J, with 4 bases between the two ends. Germline V gives CDR1 KGHSH, CDR2 LQKENI. The DNA for the CDR3 is TGTGCCAGCTCATCGTACCAAGAGACCCAGTACTTC. It yields the protein CASSSYQETQYF.

This clonotype was counted between two and nine times. The genes are TRBV7-2 and TRBJ1-2, with D possibly TRBD1 on 5 matching bases. From germline, CDR1 is SGHTA and CDR2 FQGNSA. The CDR3 length is 13 residues. Trimming removed 5 bases from V and 7 bases from J, with 14 bases in between. The CDR3 protein is CASSPGQLIGYTF. CDR3 sequence (DNA): TGTGCCAGCAGCCCCGGACAATTAATTGGCTACACCTTC.

The V and J genes are TRBV29-1 and TRBJ2-3, with 9 bases identical to TRBD2. CDR1 SQVTM and CDR2 ANQGSEA come from the germline V gene. V lost 2 bases, J lost 3 bases, and 0 bases stayed unmatched. The length of the CDR3 is 13 residues. The CDR3 is CSVELAGTDTQYF. CDR3 nucleotides: TGCAGCGTTGAACTAGCGGGGACAGATACGCAGTATTTT.

This clonotype was seen more than once but under ten times. The chain recombines TRBV7-9 with TRBJ1-2, with 11 bases matching TRBD1. This CDR3 comprises 14 residues. Per germline, CDR1 SEHNR and CDR2 FQNEAQ (reference sequence). The trim removed 6 bases at V and 7 bases at J, leaving 7 bases unmatched. CDR3 DNA: TGTGCCAGCAGTCACGGACAGGGGGCGTCTGGCTACACCTTC. It is translated as CASSHGQGASGYTF.

This clonotype was detected a few times. The chain employs TRBV9 and TRBJ2-7; 7 nucleotides line up with TRBD2. Germline assignment: CDR1 SGDLS and CDR2 YYNGEE. The J segment lost 5 bases and the V segment lost 4 bases, leaving 12 bases of the junction unmatched. The CDR3 length is 15 residues. The CDR3 loop reads CASSNTLASEDEQYF. CDR3 DNA sequence: TGTGCCAGCAGCAACACACTAGCGTCCGAGGACGAGCAGTACTTC.

This clonotype was seen only a few times. V is TRBV28 and J is TRBJ2-1; D remains unclear. The CDR3 runs 13 residues. V shed 4 bases and J shed 0 bases, with 4 bases lying between them. CDR1 and CDR2 (germline): MDHEN, SYDVKM. CDR3 amino acids: CASSWISYNEQFF. The CDR3 nucleotides read TGTGCCAGCAGTTGGATCTCCTACAATGAGCAGTTCTTC.

In its sample, this clonotype was seen many times. The chain links TRBV11-2 to TRBJ2-1, with D uncertain. The CDR3 length is 14 residues. Trimming shortened V by 0 bases and J by 6 bases, and 9 bases separated the two germline ends. Germline CDR1 reads SGHAT; CDR2 reads FQNNGV. The CDR3 reads CASSLDRVGNEQFF. In DNA form, the CDR3 reads TGTGCCAGCAGCTTAGATAGGGTAGGCAATGAGCAGTTCTTC.

This clonotype occurred many times. The genes are TRBV25-1 and TRBJ1-6; D is undetermined. This CDR3 comprises 15 residues. Germline lookup yields CDR1 MGHDK and CDR2 SYGVNS. V was clipped by 1 base and J by 7 bases, with 11 bases between them. The DNA of the CDR3 is TGTGCCAGCAGTGAATTCGCAGGTGCAAATTCACCCCTCCACTTT. Its translation is CASSEFAGANSPLHF.

The J gene is TRBJ1-1, the V gene TRBV15; D unresolved. The CDR3 has 13 residues. Germline CDR1 reads LNHNV; CDR2 reads YYDKDF (reference sequence). V shed 2 bases and J shed 1 base, with 5 bases lying between them. The CDR3 nucleotides are TGTGCCACCAGCAGACGGAAGAACACTGAAGCTTTCTTT. This gives the protein CATSRRKNTEAFF.